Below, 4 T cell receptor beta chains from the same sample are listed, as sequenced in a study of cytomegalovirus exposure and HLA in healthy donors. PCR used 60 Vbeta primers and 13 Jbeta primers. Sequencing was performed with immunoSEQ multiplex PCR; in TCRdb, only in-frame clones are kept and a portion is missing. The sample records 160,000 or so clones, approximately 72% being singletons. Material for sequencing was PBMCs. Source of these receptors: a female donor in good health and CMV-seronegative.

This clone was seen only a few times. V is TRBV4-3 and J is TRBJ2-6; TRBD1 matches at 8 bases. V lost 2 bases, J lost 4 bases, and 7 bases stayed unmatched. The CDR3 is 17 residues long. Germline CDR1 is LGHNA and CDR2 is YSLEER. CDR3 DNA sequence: TGCGCCAGCAGCCAATCGGGGCAGGGGGCCGGGGCCAACGTCCTGACTTTC. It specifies CASSQSGQGAGANVLTF.

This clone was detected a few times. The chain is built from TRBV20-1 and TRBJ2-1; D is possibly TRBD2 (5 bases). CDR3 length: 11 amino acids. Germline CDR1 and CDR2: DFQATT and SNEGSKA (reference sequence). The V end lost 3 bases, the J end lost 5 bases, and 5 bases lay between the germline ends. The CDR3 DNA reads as TGCAGTGCTAGGAGGGACAATGAGCAGTTCTTC. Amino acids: CSARRDNEQFF.

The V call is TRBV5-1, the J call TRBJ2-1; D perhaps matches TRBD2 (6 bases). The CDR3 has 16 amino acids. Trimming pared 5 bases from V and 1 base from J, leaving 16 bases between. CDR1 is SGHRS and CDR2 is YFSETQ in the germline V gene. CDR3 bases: TGCGCCAGCAGGGATCCCCGGGACTCGTCCTACAATGAGCAGTTCTTC. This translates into CASRDPRDSSYNEQFF.

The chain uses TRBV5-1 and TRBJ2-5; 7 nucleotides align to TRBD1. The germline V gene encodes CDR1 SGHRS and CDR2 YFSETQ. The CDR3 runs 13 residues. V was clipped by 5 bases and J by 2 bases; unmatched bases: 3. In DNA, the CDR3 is TGCGCCAGCAGAACAGGGGATCAAGAGACCCAGTACTTC. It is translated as CASRTGDQETQYF.